This T cell receptor beta chain was found in a study of patients and donors after allogeneic stem cell transplantation. TCRdb used MiXCR to reprocess the RT-PCR reads, holding one entry per CDR3 protein. The data show 800,000 to 1,000,000 distinct CDR3 sequences, roughly 18% seen once. This TCR was recovered from a human donor who was either an allogeneic HSCT recipient or a stem cell or donor lymphocyte infusion donor (not recorded which). It is not recorded whose cells these are; they may come from a transplant donor. Sample: blood, either unsorted or a sorted T cell fraction (not recorded which).

CDR3 sequence reads: CSAGGSINEQFF. The CDR3 region has the DNA TGCAGTGCGGGGGGGAGCATAAATGAGCAGTTCTTC. The rearrangement joins TRBV20-1 to TRBJ2-1; 7 bases map to TRBD2. CDR1 is DFQATT and CDR2 is SNEGSKA in the germline V gene (reference sequence). V lost 6 bases, J lost 7 bases, and 6 bases stayed unmatched. The CDR3 is made up of 12 amino acids.